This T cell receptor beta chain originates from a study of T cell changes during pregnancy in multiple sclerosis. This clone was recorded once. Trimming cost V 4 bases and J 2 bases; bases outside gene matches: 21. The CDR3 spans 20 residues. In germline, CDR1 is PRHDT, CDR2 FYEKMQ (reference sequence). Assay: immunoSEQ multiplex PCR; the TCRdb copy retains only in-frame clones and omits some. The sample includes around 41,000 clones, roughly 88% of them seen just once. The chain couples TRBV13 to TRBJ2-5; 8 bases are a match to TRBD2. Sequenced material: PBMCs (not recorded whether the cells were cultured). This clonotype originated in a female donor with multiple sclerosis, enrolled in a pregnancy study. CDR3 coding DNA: TGTGCCAGCAGCTCCCGGCCGGGCCGAGCGGGGGTGGCGGCTCAAGAGACCCAGTACTTC. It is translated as CASSSRPGRAGVAAQETQYF.